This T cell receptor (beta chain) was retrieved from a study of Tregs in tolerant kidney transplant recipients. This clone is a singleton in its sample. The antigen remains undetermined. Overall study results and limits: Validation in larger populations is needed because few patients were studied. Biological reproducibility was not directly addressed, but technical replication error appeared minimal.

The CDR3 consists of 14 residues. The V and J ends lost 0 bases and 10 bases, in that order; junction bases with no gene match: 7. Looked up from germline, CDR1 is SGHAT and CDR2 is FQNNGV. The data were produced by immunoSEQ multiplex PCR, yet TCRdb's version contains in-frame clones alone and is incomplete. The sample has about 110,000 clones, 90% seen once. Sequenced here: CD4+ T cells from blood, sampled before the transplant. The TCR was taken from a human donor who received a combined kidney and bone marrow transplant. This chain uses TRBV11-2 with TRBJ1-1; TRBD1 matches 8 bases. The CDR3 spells CASSLDPGTGGAFF. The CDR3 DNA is TGTGCCAGCAGCTTAGACCCGGGAACAGGGGGAGCTTTCTTT.